Below, 18 T cell receptor beta chains from the same sample are listed, as sequenced in a study of blood T cells in healthy people across ages. It was with a sample-barcoded 5' primer and a J-beta primer mix that a second PCR of roughly 7 to 12 cycles was run. TCRdb re-called the 5' RACE reads with MiXCR, one entry per CDR3 protein. The sample carries fewer than 950,000 distinct CDR3 sequences, approximately 53% recorded once. Sequences were obtained from blood. The receptors derive from a man older than 75 in good health.

This clonotype was observed a single time. The V and J genes are TRBV10-3 and TRBJ2-1; 10 bases align to TRBD2. The CDR3 is 15 amino acids. Losses at the gene ends were 0 bases for V and 6 bases for J; bases not matched to a gene: 2. CDR1 is ENHRY and CDR2 is SYGVKD in the germline V gene. CDR3 protein: CAISESGTSANEQFF. DNA for the CDR3: TGTGCCATCAGTGAGTCGGGGACTAGCGCCAATGAGCAGTTCTTC.

V gene TRBV9 combines with J gene TRBJ2-3; 12 bases match TRBD2. This CDR3 region has 17 residues. Trimming at V came to 0 bases and at J to 5 bases, leaving 7 bases not matched to a gene. Looked up from germline, CDR1 is SGDLS and CDR2 is YYNGEE. The CDR3 DNA follows: TGTGCCAGCAGCGTAGAGGCTAGCGGGAGGGCCGGAGATACGCAGTATTTT. Translating gives CASSVEASGRAGDTQYF.

This clonotype occurred once. This chain connects TRBV7-6 to TRBJ2-7; TRBD2 matches at 7 bases. CDR1 is SGHVS, CDR2 FNYEAQ, per germline. V lost 5 bases to trimming and J lost 1 base; unmatched junction nucleotides: 8. The CDR3 sequence is 15 residues long. The CDR3 spells CASSARGGGSYEQYF. CDR3 nucleotide sequence: TGTGCCAGCAGCGCCCGGGGCGGGGGTTCCTACGAGCAGTACTTC.

This clonotype was seen a single time. This CDR3 reads CASSRTRDEQFF. In nucleotides, the CDR3 is TGTGCCAGCAGCCGGACTAGGGATGAGCAGTTCTTC. This chain connects TRBV3-1 to TRBJ2-1; TRBD2 aligns across 7 bases. The CDR3 runs to 12 residues. Germline CDR1 LGHDT, CDR2 YNNKEL (reference sequence). V trimming: 4 bases; J trimming: 8 bases; junction bases outside the gene matches: 2.

This chain connects TRBV28 to TRBJ2-4; weak D call: TRBD1 (6 bases). CDR1 MDHEN and CDR2 SYDVKM come from the germline V gene. The CDR3 runs to 15 residues. Trimming pared 2 bases from V and 13 bases from J, leaving 21 bases between. CDR3 in amino acids: CASSLRAGAQRWQYF. The CDR3 DNA sequence: TGTGCCAGCAGTTTACGTGCAGGGGCCCAACGGTGGCAGTACTTC.

The chain employs TRBV28 and TRBJ1-2; D unresolved. The V and J ends lost 10 bases and 3 bases respectively, with 15 bases between them. From germline, CDR1 is MDHEN and CDR2 SYDVKM. This CDR3 spans 13 amino acids. The chain's CDR3 is CATRTGLDYGYTF. The CDR3 DNA is TGTGCCACCAGGACGGGTCTAGACTATGGCTACACCTTC.

This sequence joins TRBV28 and TRBJ1-6; D gene unclear. Germline V CDR1 and CDR2: MDHEN, SYDVKM. This CDR3 has 11 residues. The germline V and J ends were trimmed by 4 bases and 9 bases, with 4 bases remaining between them. The CDR3 DNA reads TGTGCCAGCAGTTGGGGTTCACCCCTCCACTTT. Amino acids: CASSWGSPLHF.

The chain combines TRBV5-1 with TRBJ2-1, with unresolved D. Germline V gene data show CDR1 as SGHRS and CDR2 as YFSETQ. Deletions cut 3 bases from V and 8 bases from J, with 18 bases between. The CDR3 loop spans 15 amino acids. The CDR3 DNA sequence: TGCGCCAGCAGCTCCGAGACACCCCCGATCCATGAGCAGTTCTTC. It is translated as CASSSETPPIHEQFF.

This rearrangement joins TRBV27 to TRBJ2-7; 10 nucleotides line up with TRBD2. V shed 3 bases, J shed 2 bases, and the junction held 4 bases outside the gene matches. This CDR3 spans 15 amino acids. CDR1 is MNHEY and CDR2 is SMNVEV in the germline V gene (reference sequence). Here the CDR3 DNA reads TGTGCCAGCAGTTTTGGGACTAGCGCCACCTACGAGCAGTACTTC. This codes for CASSFGTSATYEQYF.

This rearrangement joins TRBV12-3 or TRBV12-4 to TRBJ2-7; TRBD1 aligns across 7 bases. The junction had 10 bases not matched to a gene; V was cut back by 5 bases and J by 3 bases. The CDR3 runs to 15 residues. This chain's CDR3 is CASSGQTGPLYEQYF. For the CDR3, the DNA is TGTGCCAGCAGTGGCCAGACAGGGCCCCTCTACGAGCAGTACTTC.

The genes are TRBV28 and TRBJ1-4, with D possibly matching TRBD1 (5 bases). V was cut by 5 bases and J by 5 bases, with 9 bases left in between. This CDR3 contains 13 residues. Germline CDR1 MDHEN, CDR2 SYDVKM. CDR3 coding DNA: TGTGCCAGCAGTGGCAGGGTAAATGAAAAACTGTTTTTT. It encodes CASSGRVNEKLFF.

This rearrangement joins TRBV27 to TRBJ2-1; 12 nucleotides align to TRBD2. V shed 5 bases and J 9 bases; nucleotides not matched to a gene: 11. CDR3 length equals 16 residues. Per germline, CDR1 MNHEY and CDR2 SMNVEV (reference sequence). This chain's CDR3 is CASSPALAGGPGEQFF. The CDR3 DNA follows: TGTGCCAGCAGTCCAGCCCTAGCGGGAGGGCCCGGTGAGCAGTTCTTC.

The rearrangement uses TRBV5-1 and TRBJ1-1, with TRBD1 matching over 9 bases. This CDR3 is 15 amino acids long. The germline CDR1 and CDR2 sequences are SGHRS and YFSETQ. The junction had 5 bases not matched to a gene; V was cut back by 4 bases and J by 1 base. CDR3 nucleotides: TGCGCCAGCAGCGGACAGGGGCTGAGGAACACTGAAGCTTTCTTT. Amino acid sequence: CASSGQGLRNTEAFF.

CDR3 sequence reads: CASSERGGAYEQYF. CDR3 bases: TGTGCCAGCAGCGAGAGGGGTGGGGCCTACGAGCAGTACTTC. The chain combines TRBV7-2 with TRBJ2-4; D assignment may be TRBD1 or TRBD2 (5 bases each). Near its end, the DNA agrees better with TRBJ2-7, so the J call may be wrong. Looked up from germline, CDR1 is SGHTA and CDR2 is FQGNSA. The CDR3 extends over 14 amino acids.

This chain links TRBV12-3 or TRBV12-4 with TRBJ1-2; TRBD1 agrees at 8 bases. Trimming took 7 bases from V and 2 from J; bases not matched to a gene: 9. The CDR3 is made up of 15 amino acids. For the CDR3, the DNA is TGTGCCAGCATAGAGGGACAGGTCTCAAACTATGGCTACACCTTC. Translation gives CASIEGQVSNYGYTF.

The chain uses TRBV24-1 and TRBJ2-1; D gene unclear. This CDR3 is built from 12 residues. V lost 3 bases and J lost 12, with 11 bases in between. Per the germline V gene, CDR1 is KGHDR and CDR2 is SFDVKD. The DNA of the CDR3 is TGTGCCACCAGTGATACAAGCCTGGGGCAGTTCTTC. This gives the protein CATSDTSLGQFF.

This chain connects TRBV3-1 to TRBJ2-5; D call uncertain. V lost 2 bases and J lost 4, with 14 bases in between. CDR1 is LGHDT and CDR2 is YNNKEL in the germline V gene (reference sequence). The CDR3 extends over 15 amino acids. The CDR3 region is CASSQQRWILETQYF. As DNA, the CDR3 is TGTGCCAGCAGCCAACAACGGTGGATCCTAGAGACCCAGTACTTC.

The chain employs TRBV2 and TRBJ2-2; D not certain. This CDR3 is 13 amino acids long. V lost 6 bases, J lost 4 bases, and 9 bases lay in between. Per germline, CDR1 SNHLY and CDR2 FYNNEI. CDR3 sequence: CASRGLPTGELFF. The CDR3 nucleotides read TGTGCCAGCAGGGGCTTACCCACCGGGGAGCTGTTTTTT.